Reported below is one T cell receptor (beta chain). Its antigen is not known. The data derive from a study of graft-versus-host responses after intestinal transplantation. On the study more broadly: After anti-thymocyte globulin induction, recipients took tacrolimus and steroids for 3 to 4 years.

Study conclusions and caveats: GvH clones were identified in recipient marrow, with some first appearing in ileum or blood.

TCRdb's table, derived via immunoSEQ multiplex PCR, lists solely in-frame clones and lacks some. This sample yields tens of thousands of clones, of which 90% to 95% are seen a single time; roughly 2% belongs to the top ten. The CDR3 has 14 residues. V was clipped by 7 bases and J by 2 bases, with 12 bases between them. Germline lookup yields CDR1 MGHRA and CDR2 YSYEKL. The chain has TRBV4-1 and TRBJ2-1; perhaps TRBD2 as D (5 bases). Sequencing used unstimulated CD8+ T cells sorted from spleen or lymph node cells, obtained before intestinal transplant. The clonotype comes from a human donor who received an intestinal transplant. CDR3 region: CASKPWTAYNEQFF. CDR3 nucleotides: TGCGCCAGCAAGCCATGGACTGCCTACAATGAGCAGTTCTTC.